The clone carrying this T cell receptor beta chain was seen just once. The target antigen is unknown. The V and J ends lost 5 bases and 4 bases respectively, with 19 bases between them. The CDR3 sequence is 16 residues long. Per the germline V gene, CDR1 is SGHVS and CDR2 is FQNEAQ. The data derive from a study of T-cell memory formation after mild COVID-19. Findings of the study overall: For second-wave clones that peaked at day 37, SARS-CoV-2 specificity went unverified. Contracting clones localized mainly to CM and EM when CD4+ and mainly to EMRA when CD8+.

TCRdb re-analysed the 5' RACE reads in MiXCR, keeping a single row per CDR3 protein. The sample carries a few hundred thousand distinct CDR3 sequences, about 24% recorded once. V gene TRBV7-8 combines with J gene TRBJ2-3; weak D call: TRBD2 (6 bases). Sequenced input: PBMCs or a T cell subset sorted from them (not recorded which). The clonotype comes from an adult woman who had mild COVID-19 (a few samples of this study predate the infection). Cell type and time point are not known. This CDR3 is CASSASKLARADTQYF. The DNA for the CDR3 is TGTGCCAGCAGCGCGTCTAAACTAGCCCGGGCAGATACGCAGTATTTT.